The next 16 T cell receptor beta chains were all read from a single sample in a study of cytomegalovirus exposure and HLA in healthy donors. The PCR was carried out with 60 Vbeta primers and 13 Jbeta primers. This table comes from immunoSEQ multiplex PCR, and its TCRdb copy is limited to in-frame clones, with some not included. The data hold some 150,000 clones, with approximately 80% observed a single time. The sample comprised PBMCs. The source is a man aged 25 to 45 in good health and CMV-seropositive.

The CDR3 loop is CASSLVGADTQYF. CDR3 nucleotide sequence: TGTGCCAGCAGCTTAGTCGGTGCCGATACGCAGTATTTT. The chain couples TRBV11-2 to TRBJ2-3, with D hard to call. CDR1 and CDR2 from the germline V gene are SGHAT and FQNNGV. The V end was cut by 1 base, the J end by 6 bases, with 8 bases between. This CDR3 contains 13 residues.

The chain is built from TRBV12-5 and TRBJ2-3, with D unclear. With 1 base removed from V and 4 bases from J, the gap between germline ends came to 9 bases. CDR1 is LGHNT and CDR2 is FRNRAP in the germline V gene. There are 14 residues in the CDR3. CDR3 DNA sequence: TGTGCTAGTGGTTTGGGGCCCGCCGCAGATACGCAGTATTTT. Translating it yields CASGLGPAADTQYF. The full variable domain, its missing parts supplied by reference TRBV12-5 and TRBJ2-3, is DARVTQTPRHKVTEMGQEVTMRCQPILGHNTVFWYRQTMMQGLELLAYFRNRAPLDDSGMPKDRFSAEMPDATLATLKIQPSEPRDSAVYFCASGLGPAADTQYFGPGTRLTVL.

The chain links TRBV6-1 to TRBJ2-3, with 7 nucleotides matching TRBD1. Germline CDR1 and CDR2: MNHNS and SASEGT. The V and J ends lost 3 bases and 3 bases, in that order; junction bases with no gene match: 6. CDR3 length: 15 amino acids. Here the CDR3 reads CASSETGRGTDTQYF. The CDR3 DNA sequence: TGTGCCAGCAGTGAGACAGGGCGAGGGACAGATACGCAGTATTTT.

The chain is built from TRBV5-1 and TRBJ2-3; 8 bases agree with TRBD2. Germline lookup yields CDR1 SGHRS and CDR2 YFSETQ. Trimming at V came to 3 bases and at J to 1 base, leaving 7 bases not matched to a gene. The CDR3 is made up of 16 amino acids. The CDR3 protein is CASSSDSGVGTDTQYF. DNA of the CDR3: TGCGCCAGCAGCTCGGATAGCGGGGTCGGCACAGATACGCAGTATTTT.

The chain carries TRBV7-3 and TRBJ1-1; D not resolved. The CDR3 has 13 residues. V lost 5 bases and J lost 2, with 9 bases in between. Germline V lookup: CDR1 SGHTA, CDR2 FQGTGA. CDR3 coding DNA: TGTGCCAGCAGCCCTGGGCCCAACACTGAAGCTTTCTTT. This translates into CASSPGPNTEAFF.

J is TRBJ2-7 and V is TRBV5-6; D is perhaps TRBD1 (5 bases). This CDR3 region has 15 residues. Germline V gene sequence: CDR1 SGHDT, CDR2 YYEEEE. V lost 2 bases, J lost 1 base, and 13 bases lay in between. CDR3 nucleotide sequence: TGTGCCAGCAGCTTAGACAACAGGCGATCCTACGAGCAGTACTTC. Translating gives CASSLDNRRSYEQYF. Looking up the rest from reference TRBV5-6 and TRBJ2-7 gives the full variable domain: DAGVTQSPTHLIKTRGQQVTLRCSPKSGHDTVSWYQQALGQGPQFIFQYYEEEERQRGNFPDRFSGHQFPNYSSELNVNALLLGDSALYLCASSLDNRRSYEQYFGPGTRLTVT.

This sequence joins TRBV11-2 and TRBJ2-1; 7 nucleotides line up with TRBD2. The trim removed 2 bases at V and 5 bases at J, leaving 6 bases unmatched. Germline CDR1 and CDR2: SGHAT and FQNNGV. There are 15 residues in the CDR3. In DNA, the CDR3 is TGTGCCAGCAGCTTATTGGCGGGGGAGCACAATGAGCAGTTCTTC. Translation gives CASSLLAGEHNEQFF. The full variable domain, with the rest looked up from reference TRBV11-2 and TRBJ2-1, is EAGVAQSPRYKIIEKRQSVAFWCNPISGHATLYWYQQILGQGPKLLIQFQNNGVVDDSQLPKDRFSAERLKGVDSTLKIQPAKLEDSAVYLCASSLLAGEHNEQFFGPGTRLTVL.

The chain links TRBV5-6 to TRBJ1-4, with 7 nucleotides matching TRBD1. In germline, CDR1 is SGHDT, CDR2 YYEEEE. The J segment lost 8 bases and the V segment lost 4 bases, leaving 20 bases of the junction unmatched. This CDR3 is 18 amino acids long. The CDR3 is CASSQSNRGTKRREKLFF. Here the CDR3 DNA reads TGTGCCAGCAGCCAGAGCAACAGGGGCACCAAGCGGAGGGAAAAACTGTTTTTT.

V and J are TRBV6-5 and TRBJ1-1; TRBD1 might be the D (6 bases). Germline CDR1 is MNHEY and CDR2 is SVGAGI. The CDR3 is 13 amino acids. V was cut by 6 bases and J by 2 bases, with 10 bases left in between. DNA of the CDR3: TGTGCCAGCAGGGACAGCCAAAACACTGAAGCTTTCTTT. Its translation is CASRDSQNTEAFF.

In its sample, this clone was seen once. The DNA of the CDR3 is TGTGCCAGCAGCTTAGTCAGGGGCTATAGCAATCAGCCCCAGCATTTT. As protein: CASSLVRGYSNQPQHF. The chain links TRBV7-6 to TRBJ1-5; D is perhaps TRBD1 (6 bases). The CDR3 contains 16 residues. V was shortened by 1 base and J by 0 bases, with 10 bases between the two germline ends. In germline, CDR1 is SGHVS, CDR2 FNYEAQ.

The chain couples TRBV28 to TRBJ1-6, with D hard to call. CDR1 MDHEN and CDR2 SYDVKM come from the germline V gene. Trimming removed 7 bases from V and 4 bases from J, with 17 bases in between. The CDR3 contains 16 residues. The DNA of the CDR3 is TGTGCCAGCAACCCCGGAGGAGGGAGTTATAATTCACCCCTCCACTTT. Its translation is CASNPGGGSYNSPLHF.

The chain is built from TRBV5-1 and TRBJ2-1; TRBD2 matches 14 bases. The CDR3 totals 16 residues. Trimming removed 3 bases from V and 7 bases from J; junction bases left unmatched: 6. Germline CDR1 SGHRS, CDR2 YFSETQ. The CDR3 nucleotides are TGCGCCAGCAGCTACCCGACTAGCGGGGGGGCAAATGAGCAGTTCTTC. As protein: CASSYPTSGGANEQFF. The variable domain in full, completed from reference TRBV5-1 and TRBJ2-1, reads KAGVTQTPRYLIKTRGQQVTLSCSPISGHRSVSWYQQTPGQGLQFLFEYFSETQRNKGNFPGRFSGRQFSNSRSEMNVSTLELGDSALYLCASSYPTSGGANEQFFGPGTRLTVL.

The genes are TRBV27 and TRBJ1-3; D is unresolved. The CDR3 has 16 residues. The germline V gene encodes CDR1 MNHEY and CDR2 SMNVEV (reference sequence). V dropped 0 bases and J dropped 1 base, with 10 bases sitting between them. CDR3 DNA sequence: TGTGCCAGCAGTTTATCGATGGAGGGATCTGGAAACACCATATATTTT. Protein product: CASSLSMEGSGNTIYF.

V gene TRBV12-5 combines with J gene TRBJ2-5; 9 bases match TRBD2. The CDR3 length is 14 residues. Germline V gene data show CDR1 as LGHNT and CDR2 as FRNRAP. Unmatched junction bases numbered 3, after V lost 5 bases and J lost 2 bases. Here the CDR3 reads CASGAGGGQETQYF. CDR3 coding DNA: TGTGCTAGTGGTGCGGGGGGGGGTCAAGAGACCCAGTACTTC.

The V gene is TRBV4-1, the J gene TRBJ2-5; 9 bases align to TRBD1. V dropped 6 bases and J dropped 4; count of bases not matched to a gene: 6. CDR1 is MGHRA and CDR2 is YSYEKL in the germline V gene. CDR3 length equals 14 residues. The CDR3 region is CASSRDRVGETQYF. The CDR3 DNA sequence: TGCGCCAGCAGTCGGGACAGGGTAGGAGAGACCCAGTACTTC.

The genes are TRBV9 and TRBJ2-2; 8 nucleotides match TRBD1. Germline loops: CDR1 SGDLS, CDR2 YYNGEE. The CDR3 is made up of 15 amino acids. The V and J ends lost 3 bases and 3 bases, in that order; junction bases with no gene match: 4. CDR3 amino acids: CASSAGTGDTGELFF. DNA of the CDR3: TGTGCCAGCAGCGCCGGGACAGGAGACACCGGGGAGCTGTTTTTT.